Below, 25 T cell receptor beta chains from the same sample are listed, as sequenced in a study of human T cells and chemical hapten exposure. MiXCR, applied by TCRdb to the RACE reads, yields one record per CDR3 protein. The sample includes around 47,000 distinct CDR3 sequences, about 4% of them seen just once. Sample time point: healthy volunteer bleed at 6 weeks. Blood, whole and unfractionated, served as the source for total RNA extraction. What was sequenced was whole blood. These receptors were collected from a human donor in good health. Some clones in this sample may be carry-over from other donors' samples.

This clonotype was counted at least ten times. The V call is TRBV24-1, the J call TRBJ2-5, with D hard to call. The CDR3 runs 13 residues. In germline, CDR1 is KGHDR, CDR2 SFDVKD. The V end lost 6 bases, the J end lost 4 bases, and 11 bases lay between the germline ends. CDR3 bases: TGTGCCACCAGTCCCGGACGCGGAGAGACCCAGTACTTC. This encodes CATSPGRGETQYF.

This clonotype turned up a few times. This chain links TRBV5-1 with TRBJ2-1; D is perhaps TRBD2 (6 bases). V shed 0 bases and J shed 2 bases, with 9 bases lying between them. The germline CDR1 and CDR2 sequences are SGHRS and YFSETQ. This CDR3 contains 15 residues. The CDR3 here is CASSLVGSTYNEQFF. The CDR3 DNA reads TGCGCCAGCAGCTTGGTCGGGAGCACCTACAATGAGCAGTTCTTC.

This clonotype was recorded many times. V is TRBV28 and J is TRBJ1-5, with D maybe TRBD1 (5 bases). With 7 bases removed from V and 3 bases from J, the gap between germline ends came to 16 bases. This CDR3 comprises 15 residues. From germline, CDR1 is MDHEN and CDR2 SYDVKM. CDR3 protein: CASTPRWGLNQPQHF. The CDR3 DNA follows: TGTGCCAGCACCCCCCGGTGGGGCCTCAATCAGCCCCAGCATTTT.

This clonotype was counted ten times or more. The chain is built from TRBV18 and TRBJ1-4; 9 nucleotides align to TRBD1. V shed 3 bases and J 6 bases; nucleotides not matched to a gene: 2. The CDR3 runs 14 residues. Germline loops: CDR1 KGHSH, CDR2 LQKENI. CDR3: CASSPWTGDEKLFF. The CDR3 bases are TGTGCCAGCTCACCCTGGACAGGGGATGAAAAACTGTTTTTT.

The chain is built from TRBV19 and TRBJ2-3; D is ambiguous. Germline loops: CDR1 LNHDA, CDR2 SQIVND (reference sequence). Trimming left V 3 bases short and J 3 bases short, with 4 bases between. The CDR3 is 12 amino acids. CDR3: CASSISTDTQYF. CDR3 nucleotides: TGTGCCAGTAGTATTTCGACAGATACGCAGTATTTT. Drawing the rest from reference TRBV19 and TRBJ2-3, the complete variable domain is DGGITQSPKYLFRKEGQNVTLSCEQNLNHDAMYWYRQDPGQGLRLIYYSQIVNDFQKGDIAEGYSVSREKKESFPLTVTSAQKNPTAFYLCASSISTDTQYFGPGTRLTVL.

This clonotype appeared many times. This chain links TRBV4-1 with TRBJ2-5, with 10 positions matching TRBD2. CDR1 is MGHRA, CDR2 YSYEKL, per germline. Trimming at V came to 3 bases and at J to 1 base, leaving 5 bases not matched to a gene. CDR3 length equals 16 residues. CDR3 loop: CASSHPGTSAQETQYF. In DNA form, the CDR3 reads TGCGCCAGCAGCCACCCCGGGACTAGCGCCCAAGAGACCCAGTACTTC.

This clonotype has ten or more counts. The chain employs TRBV15 and TRBJ2-1; no definite D call. This CDR3 region has 12 residues. V lost 1 base to trimming and J lost 10 bases, with 8 bases between them. Germline assignment: CDR1 LNHNV and CDR2 YYDKDF (reference sequence). CDR3 amino acids: CATSRGEKEQFF. Written as DNA, the CDR3 is TGTGCCACCAGCAGAGGTGAAAAGGAGCAGTTCTTC.

This clonotype was detected only a few times. The V gene is TRBV5-5, the J gene TRBJ1-5; D is unresolved. Germline CDR1 reads SGHKS; CDR2 reads YYEKEE (reference sequence). Trimming took 0 bases from V and 6 from J, leaving 13 bases between them. CDR3 size: 15 residues. CDR3 region: CASSLAYSVSQPQHF. CDR3 bases: TGTGCCAGCAGCTTGGCCTACAGCGTGTCTCAGCCCCAGCATTTT. Based on the CDR3 plus reference TRBV5-5 and TRBJ1-5, the full variable domain is DAGVTQSPTHLIKTRGQQVTLRCSPISGHKSVSWYQQVLGQGPQFIFQYYEKEERGRGNFPDRFSARQFPNYSSELNVNALLLGDSALYLCASSLAYSVSQPQHFGDGTRLSIL.

This clonotype appeared a few times. V usage is TRBV7-2 and J usage is TRBJ2-5; D possibly uses TRBD1 or TRBD2 (5 bases each). Germline assignment: CDR1 SGHTA and CDR2 FQGNSA. There are 14 residues in the CDR3. The V end was cut by 0 bases, the J end by 2 bases, with 7 bases between. The CDR3 DNA follows: TGTGCCAGCAGCTTAGCCGGGGCTCAAGAGACCCAGTACTTC. Its protein product is CASSLAGAQETQYF. Supplemented by reference TRBV7-2 and TRBJ2-5, the full variable domain reads GAGVSQSPSNKVTEKGKDVELRCDPISGHTALYWYRQSLGQGLEFLIYFQGNSAPDKSGLPSDRFSAERTGGSVSTLTIQRTQQEDSAVYLCASSLAGAQETQYFGPGTRLLVL.

J is TRBJ2-1 and V is TRBV28; unclear D gene. The CDR3 is made up of 15 amino acids. Germline-derived CDR1 and CDR2 are MDHEN and SYDVKM. The germline V and J ends were trimmed by 3 bases and 5 bases, with 14 bases remaining between them. The CDR3 region is CASSFGWSLDNEQFF. The CDR3 bases are TGTGCCAGCAGTTTTGGCTGGAGTCTTGACAATGAGCAGTTCTTC. Full variable domain (outside the CDR3, taken from reference TRBV28 and TRBJ2-1): DVKVTQSSRYLVKRTGEKVFLECVQDMDHENMFWYRQDPGLGLRLIYFSYDVKMKEKGDIPEGYSVSREKKERFSLILESASTNQTSMYLCASSFGWSLDNEQFFGPGTRLTVL.

The CDR3 here is CASSEVGLTNEKLFF. CDR3 nucleotides: TGCGCCAGCAGTGAAGTTGGGTTAACTAATGAAAAACTGTTTTTT. V usage is TRBV10-2 and J usage is TRBJ1-4; D unresolved. This CDR3 is 15 amino acids long. Germline values: CDR1 WSHSY, CDR2 SAAADI. V was shortened by 3 bases and J by 1 base, with 9 bases between the two germline ends.

The chain recombines TRBV27 with TRBJ2-1; D assignment may be TRBD1 or TRBD2 (5 bases each). Germline assignment: CDR1 MNHEY and CDR2 SMNVEV (reference sequence). Deletions cut 3 bases from V and 2 bases from J, with 14 bases between. The CDR3 spans 16 residues. The CDR3 DNA reads as TGTGCCAGCAGTTTTGAATTCAGGGACCCCTACAATGAGCAGTTCTTC. This encodes CASSFEFRDPYNEQFF.

This clonotype was seen only a few times. V usage is TRBV14 and J usage is TRBJ2-2; D not resolved. The CDR3 is 15 residues long. Germline lookup yields CDR1 SGHDN and CDR2 FVKESK. V lost 4 bases to trimming and J lost 6 bases, with 15 bases between them. Here the CDR3 DNA reads TGTGCCAGCAGCCGCCTCACCCCCCGCGCCGGGGAGCTGTTTTTT. Translation gives CASSRLTPRAGELFF.

In its sample, this clonotype was seen many times. V gene TRBV7-6 combines with J gene TRBJ2-3; no definite D call. CDR1 is SGHVS and CDR2 is FNYEAQ in the germline V gene. With 5 bases removed from V and 3 bases from J, the gap between germline ends came to 9 bases. The CDR3 is made up of 13 amino acids. This CDR3 is CASSPGLTDTQYF. CDR3 DNA: TGTGCCAGCAGCCCGGGCCTAACAGATACGCAGTATTTT. Combining the CDR3 with reference TRBV7-6 and TRBJ2-3 gives the whole variable domain GAGVSQSPRYKVTKRGQDVALRCDPISGHVSLYWYRQALGQGPEFLTYFNYEAQQDKSGLPNDRFSAERPEGSISTLTIQRTEQRDSAMYRCASSPGLTDTQYFGPGTRLTVL.

This clonotype was seen many times. The chain links TRBV6-5 to TRBJ1-5, with D uncertain. V was clipped by 4 bases and J by 7 bases, with 17 bases between them. Per germline, CDR1 MNHEY and CDR2 SVGAGI. CDR3 length: 15 residues. The CDR3 loop reads CASSWSIDSRQPQHF. CDR3 DNA sequence: TGTGCCAGCAGTTGGAGTATAGATAGCAGACAGCCCCAGCATTTT.

V gene TRBV27 combines with J gene TRBJ2-7; tentatively, D is TRBD2 (7 bases). The V gene lost 2 bases and the J gene lost 3 bases, with 11 bases spanning the gap. CDR1 is MNHEY, CDR2 SMNVEV, per germline (reference sequence). The CDR3 runs 14 residues. The CDR3 spells CASSLTGGGYEQYF. The CDR3 DNA reads TGTGCCAGCAGTTTAACGGGGGGCGGCTACGAGCAGTACTTC.

This clonotype was observed many times. The CDR3 DNA reads TGTGCCAGCAGCTTGGCGGGAGGGCAGGTGGAGCTGTTTTTT. The encoded protein is CASSLAGGQVELFF. The V gene is TRBV5-5, the J gene TRBJ2-2; 8 nucleotides match TRBD2. Germline V lookup: CDR1 SGHKS, CDR2 YYEKEE (reference sequence). The CDR3 runs 14 residues. Unmatched junction bases numbered 5, after V lost 0 bases and J lost 10 bases.

This chain uses TRBV28 with TRBJ1-5; 7 bases are shared with TRBD1. V lost 3 bases and J lost 9; bases outside the gene matches: 17. Germline V gene lookup returns CDR1 MDHEN and CDR2 SYDVKM. CDR3 size: 17 residues. CDR3 amino acids: CASSFLAGQPFGGPQHF. The CDR3 DNA reads as TGTGCCAGCAGTTTCCTGGCGGGACAGCCCTTTGGGGGGCCCCAGCATTTT.

In its sample, this clonotype was seen many times. This chain connects TRBV20-1 to TRBJ1-1; 7 nucleotides align to TRBD1. Losses at the gene ends were 4 bases for V and 1 base for J; bases not matched to a gene: 12. This CDR3 is 16 amino acids long. Germline assignment: CDR1 DFQATT and CDR2 SNEGSKA (reference sequence). CDR3 sequence: CSATSWTGFGNTEAFF. The CDR3 DNA is TGCAGTGCTACCTCCTGGACAGGTTTCGGGAACACTGAAGCTTTCTTT.

This clonotype occurred many times. This chain links TRBV28 with TRBJ2-2; D is ambiguous. Germline CDR1 is MDHEN and CDR2 is SYDVKM. With 1 base removed from V and 4 bases from J, the gap between germline ends came to 7 bases. The CDR3 sequence is 14 residues long. CDR3 loop: CASSLFGGTGELFF. CDR3 DNA: TGTGCCAGCAGTTTATTCGGTGGCACCGGGGAGCTGTTTTTT.

This clonotype was counted many times. This chain connects TRBV6-5 to TRBJ2-1; TRBD1 matches 8 bases. This CDR3 has 14 residues. Trimming at V came to 6 bases and at J to 8 bases, leaving 9 bases not matched to a gene. CDR1 MNHEY and CDR2 SVGAGI come from the germline V gene. This CDR3 is CASSRQGLGYEQFF. The CDR3 region has the DNA TGTGCCAGCAGCCGACAGGGGTTGGGGTATGAGCAGTTCTTC.

This clonotype was seen at least ten times. This chain uses TRBV6-2 or TRBV6-3 with TRBJ2-5, with no clear D. The CDR3 covers 14 residues. Germline CDR1 is MNHEY and CDR2 is SVGEGT. V shed 2 bases and J shed 10 bases, with 17 bases lying between them. The CDR3 coding sequence is TGTGCCAGCAGTTACAACCCCCGGCCACACCACCAGTACTTC. Its protein product is CASSYNPRPHHQYF.

This clonotype came up many times. The rearrangement joins TRBV9 to TRBJ1-5, with D possibly matching TRBD1 (5 bases). CDR1 is SGDLS and CDR2 is YYNGEE in the germline V gene. The CDR3 sequence is 14 residues long. Trimming took off 1 base at V and 6 bases at J, with 11 bases between the two ends. DNA of the CDR3: TGTGCCAGCAGCGTAATGGGGGGTAGTCAGCCCCAGCATTTT. Translating gives CASSVMGGSQPQHF.

This clonotype was observed a handful of times. The chain couples TRBV12-5 to TRBJ1-1; 10 bases agree with TRBD1. Per germline, CDR1 LGHNT and CDR2 FRNRAP. This CDR3 spans 14 amino acids. Trimming cost V 9 bases and J 4 bases; bases outside gene matches: 8. The chain's CDR3 is CARLDRGEGTEAFF. The CDR3 DNA follows: TGTGCTAGGCTGGACAGGGGGGAGGGCACTGAAGCTTTCTTT.

This clonotype occurred many times. This chain connects TRBV28 to TRBJ2-7; D remains ambiguous. CDR1 and CDR2 from the germline V gene are MDHEN and SYDVKM. Trimming stripped 7 bases from V and 3 bases from J, with 7 bases between. This CDR3 is built from 11 residues. CDR3 loop: CASTDFYEQYF. The CDR3 DNA follows: TGTGCCAGCACCGACTTCTACGAGCAGTACTTC.